This T cell receptor (beta chain) originates from a study of CD8+CD57+ T cells in acquired aplastic anemia. As for the study in general: Recorded DNA amounts for sorted CD4+ and CD8+ cells had an average of approximately 3 ug.

Those patients picked for sequencing had displayed CD8+CD57+ cell expansion on flow cytometry. Severe acquired aplastic anemia was present in all patients. Among the patients, none had received any therapy at the time of blood sampling. Investigators profiled TCR beta VDJ and CDR3 from genomic DNA template. TCRdb re-derived calls from the reads in MiXCR, one entry per CDR3 protein. In the table there are 200,000 or so distinct CDR3 sequences, 50% to 70% of which are singletons. Study-wide results and caveats: For CD8+ Simpson's diversity, patients and controls showed no significant difference.

CDR1 is LNHNV, CDR2 YYDKDF, per germline (reference sequence). There are 16 residues in the CDR3. V was pared by 0 bases and J by 4 bases, with 5 bases of the junction left unmatched. In its sample, this clonotype was seen once. The antigen is undetermined. The TCR comes from a human donor with aplastic anemia. The chain has TRBV15 and TRBJ1-5, with TRBD1 matching over 8 bases. Sequencing was done on a sample of sorted CD4+, CD8+, or CD8+CD57+ T cells (not recorded which) from PBMCs. CDR3 sequence (DNA): TGTGCCACCAGCAGAGACAGGGGGCTTTGGAATCAGCCCCAGCATTTT. Protein: CATSRDRGLWNQPQHF.